This paragraph reports one T cell receptor beta chain. What it binds is not known. Following RNA extraction, reverse transcription yielded cDNA that acted as the sequencing template. Profiling relied on immunoSEQ multiplex PCR, and the TCRdb table lists in-frame clones only, not all of them. This table has roughly 180,000 clones, approximately 60% appearing once. This sample stems from a study of CD8+ T cells in alopecia areata. Background on the study: Tofacitinib administration to treated patients was oral, at 5 to 10 mg twice daily. Study findings and constraints: An increase in clonality over normal scalp was evident in lesional scalp, especially alopecia totalis/universalis. The treated group had a single nonresponder, limiting CD8+ expansion-response conclusions.

The treatment: oral pan-JAK inhibitor, 5-10 mg twice daily. The germline CDR1 and CDR2 sequences are KGHSH and LQKENI. V was pared by 3 bases and J by 7 bases, with 6 bases between. The CDR3 covers 12 residues. This TCR was sampled from a human donor with alopecia areata. Source: CD4+ T cells sorted from blood, taken at week 4, from a patient treated with tofacitinib. The rearrangement joins TRBV18 to TRBJ2-2; D may be TRBD2 (5 bases). Here the CDR3 reads CASSPRDGELFF. The CDR3 DNA reads as TGTGCCAGCTCACCCCGGGACGGGGAGCTGTTTTTT.